Listed below are T cell receptor beta chains from one sample, sequenced in a study of breast tumors, draining lymph nodes, adjacent tissues. TCRdb reprocessed the multiplex PCR reads with MiXCR, giving one entry per CDR3 protein. The table has 150,000 or so distinct CDR3 sequences, 33% seen once; the top ten hold 3.8%. What was sequenced was axillary lymph node tissue. Every receptor here comes from a female donor with breast cancer. Some clones in this sample may be carry-over from other donors' samples. Both conserved end residues are part of each CDR3. Each record gives: D gene, J gene, V gene, clone size, CDR3 DNA, CDR3 protein. A D gene is named only where the DNA matches it firmly. Some rows have no size entry. The others give once, few or many, or a class for an expanded clone.

>-|TRBJ2-6|TRBV7-3|many
TGTGCCAGCAGCTTGTCAACTCTTGGGGCCAACGTCCTGCCTTTC
CASSLSTLGANVLPF
>-|TRBJ2-3|TRBV27|many
TGTGCCAGCAGTCCAGGTGGGGGTCCTAGCACAGATACGCAGTATTTT
CASSPGGGPSTDTQYF
>-|TRBJ2-1|TRBV11-2|many
TGTGCCAGCAGCCCCGCTGCGGAGGAGCAGTTCTTC
CASSPAAEEQFF
>-|TRBJ1-3|TRBV15|many
TGTGCCACCAGCAGAGATCGGGCTTATGGAAACACCATATATTTT
CATSRDRAYGNTIYF
>-|TRBJ1-5|TRBV18|many
TGTGCCAGCTCACCAATCGGCCAGGGTCGCAATCAGCCCCAGCATTTT
CASSPIGQGRNQPQHF
>TRBD2|TRBJ2-2|TRBV12-3/TRBV12-4|-
TGTGCCAGCAGTTTCCTAGCGGGGGGCCGGGAGCTGTTTTTT
CASSFLAGGRELFF
>TRBD1|TRBJ1-2|TRBV5-4|many
TGTGCCAGCAGCTTGGATCGACAGGGGTATGGCTACACCTTC
CASSLDRQGYGYTF
>-|TRBJ1-3|TRBV7-6|-
TGTGCCAGCAGCTTGAGCGGGATGGAAGGAAACACCATATATTTT
CASSLSGMEGNTIYF
>-|TRBJ1-5|TRBV15|-
TGTGCCACCAGCAGAGAGGGGGGGGGCAATCAGCCCCAGCATTTT
CATSREGGGNQPQHF
>-|TRBJ2-1|TRBV24-1|many
TGTGCCACCAGTGACCAGTACAATGAGCAGTTCTTC
CATSDQYNEQFF
>TRBD1|TRBJ2-2|TRBV11-2|many
TGTGCCAGCAGCGGGACAGGGGGCGGCACCGGGGAGCTGTTTTTT
CASSGTGGGTGELFF
>TRBD1|TRBJ1-2|TRBV20-1|many
TGCAGTGCTACCCGACCGGGACAGATTGGGGGCTACACCTTC
CSATRPGQIGGYTF
>-|TRBJ2-1|TRBV6-2/TRBV6-3|many
TGTGCCAGCAGTCTCCCCATGGACAATGAGCAGTTCTTC
CASSLPMDNEQFF
>TRBD1|TRBJ1-5|TRBV7-3|-
TGTGCTAGAGCTACAGGGGGCTACAATCAGCCCCAGCATTTT
CARATGGYNQPQHF
>TRBD1|TRBJ1-5|TRBV4-1|-
TGCGCCGGCAGCCAAGGGAGACAGGGGGCGGCTCAGCCCCAGCATTTT
CAGSQGRQGAAQPQHF
>-|TRBJ1-6|TRBV25-1|many
TGTGCCAGCAGCCCTAGAGGAGGTTCACCCCTCCACTTT
CASSPRGGSPLHF
>-|TRBJ2-2|TRBV10-2|many
TGCGCCAGCAATTCCCCTGCCGGGTCGAACACCGGGGAGCTGTTTTTT
CASNSPAGSNTGELFF
>TRBD2|TRBJ2-1|TRBV28|many
TGTGCCAGCAGCTCCGGGACTAGAGTCAATGAGCAGTTCTTC
CASSSGTRVNEQFF
>TRBD1|TRBJ2-2|TRBV24-1|many
TGTGCCACCAGTGGACAGGGTTTCACCGGGGAGCTGTTTTTT
CATSGQGFTGELFF
>TRBD1|TRBJ1-2|TRBV10-3|many
TGTGCCATCAGTCGCGGCGGGACAGGGGAGAGATCCTATGGCTACACCTTC
CAISRGGTGERSYGYTF
>-|TRBJ2-5|TRBV2|-
TGTGCCAGCAGTGAAGCCCGGGACAAAGTTCGCTTC
CASSEARDKVRF
>-|TRBJ1-4|TRBV7-3|-
TGTGCCAGCAGCACGCCGCAGCGGTACGGCGAAAAACTGTTTTTT
CASSTPQRYGEKLFF
>TRBD1|TRBJ2-3|TRBV7-8|-
TGTGCCAGCAGCTTAACTGCGGGACAGGGGGCGCAAGATACGCAGTATTTT
CASSLTAGQGAQDTQYF
>TRBD1|TRBJ1-3|TRBV6-1|many
TGTGCCAGCAGTGGTCCAGAAAAAGGGACAGCACCCTCTGGAAACACCATATATTTT
CASSGPEKGTAPSGNTIYF
>TRBD1|TRBJ1-3|TRBV7-9|many
TGTGCCAGCAGCCATAGGGGGCGATTAGGAAACACCATATATTTT
CASSHRGRLGNTIYF
>TRBD2|TRBJ2-5|TRBV6-1|many
TGTGCCAGCAGTGAACTAGCGGGGGGACAAGAGACCCAGTACTTC
CASSELAGGQETQYF
>TRBD1|TRBJ2-7|TRBV28|-
TGTGCCAGCAGTTTTTCCCTGACAGGGAGTTGGCTGGACGAGCAGTACTTC
CASSFSLTGSWLDEQYF
>-|TRBJ2-2|TRBV2|many
TGTGCCAGCAGTGAAGTCAGGGGCACCGGGGAGCTGTTTTTT
CASSEVRGTGELFF
>TRBD2|TRBJ2-1|TRBV27|many
TGTGCCAGCAGTCCCGGGACTAGCGGGATAGTCTCCTACAATGAGCAGTTCTTC
CASSPGTSGIVSYNEQFF
>TRBD2|TRBJ2-3|TRBV2|-
TGTGCCAGCAGTGAAGCGGCTAGCGGGAGGTTGGAGTATTTT
CASSEAASGRLEYF
>-|TRBJ1-5|TRBV6-2/TRBV6-3|many
TGTGCCAGCAGTTCGCCGCGGCCCTATAGCAATCAGCCCCAGCATTTT
CASSSPRPYSNQPQHF
>-|TRBJ1-4|TRBV2|many
TGTGCCAGCAGTGAAAGTAGGGGAAGGGTGTTTTTT
CASSESRGRVFF
>-|TRBJ2-7|TRBV3-1|many
TGTGCCAGCAGCCTCAGGGGCGCTAGCTCCTACGAGCAGTACTTC
CASSLRGASSYEQYF
>-|TRBJ1-2|TRBV2|-
TGTGCCAGCGCGGGACGGCTGAACTATGGCTGCACCTTC
CASAGRLNYGCTF
>TRBD2|TRBJ2-3|TRBV5-1|many
TGCGCCAGCAGCTTGTTCCAGCGGGGGGGCGCAGATACGCAGTATTTT
CASSLFQRGGADTQYF
>-|TRBJ2-3|TRBV28|many
TGTGCCAGCAGTACACAATTGTGGACTTCTAGCACAGATACGCAGTATTTT
CASSTQLWTSSTDTQYF
>-|TRBJ1-5|TRBV28|few
TGTGCCAGTAGACTGGCCTGGGACACCGGTAGCAATCAGCCCCAGCATTTT
CASRLAWDTGSNQPQHF
>-|TRBJ2-5|TRBV20-1|-
TGCAGTGCCCACGGGATCACTGGTGGCACAGGCGACGAGACCCAGTACTTC
CSAHGITGGTGDETQYF
>-|TRBJ2-1|TRBV6-6|many
TGTGCCAGCAGGGCCGGGGATGAGCAGTTCTTC
CASRAGDEQFF
>-|TRBJ2-4|TRBV11-2|many
TGTGCCAGCAGCTTAAAGTTCAGACTCGTGAACATTCAGTACTTC
CASSLKFRLVNIQYF
>-|TRBJ2-7|TRBV3-1|many
TGTGCCAGCGGAGACAGCTCCTACGAGCAGTACTTC
CASGDSSYEQYF
>-|TRBJ2-5|TRBV5-5|many
TGTGCCAGCAGCGGTGGACGGACCCAAGAGACCCAGTACTTC
CASSGGRTQETQYF
>-|TRBJ2-5|TRBV7-6|once
TGTGCCAGCAGCCCGAACCCCGGGGCGTTGGGGACCCAGTACTTC
CASSPNPGALGTQYF
>-|TRBJ1-6|TRBV10-3|few
TGTGCCATCAGTGAGCGTCAGCACAATTCACCCCTCCACTTT
CAISERQHNSPLHF
>TRBD1|TRBJ1-5|TRBV10-2|many
TGCGCCAGCAGTCGGACAGGGGTGGATCAGCCCCAGCATTTT
CASSRTGVDQPQHF